The clone carrying this T cell receptor (beta chain) showed up just once. Its antigen is undetermined. This is likely a read error, given that the CDR3 carries no conserved phenylalanine or tryptophan at its end. J lost 3 bases, V lost 3 bases, and 1 base had no gene match. Germline lookup yields CDR1 SEHNR and CDR2 FQNEAQ (reference sequence). The CDR3 runs to 15 residues. From about 0.4 ug of RNA, a library with molecular barcoded alpha/delta and beta/gamma adaptors was made. TCRdb passed the reads through MiXCR, listing each CDR3 protein once. The table lists roughly 130,000 distinct CDR3 sequences, 10% to 15% of them singletons, with 11% in the top ten. The data were taken from a study of read filtering for tumor transcriptome and immune sequencing. Study as a whole: Mean patient age was roughly 70 years, range roughly 45 to 85; roughly 18 male, about 15 female. Study-level results: Correlation between methods rose after single-read clonotypes were removed.

The specimen was a population of CD138-negative cells sorted from bone marrow. This receptor was taken from a donor at least 40 years old with multiple myeloma. The chain has TRBV7-9 and TRBJ2-1, with 11 bases aligning to TRBD2. The DNA of the CDR3 is TGTGCCAGCAGCTTCGGACTAGCGGGCTACAATGAGCAGTTCCAC. Residues: CASSFGLAGYNEQFH.